These 10 T cell receptor beta chains were all obtained from the same sample, sequenced in a study of PD-L1 blockade in urothelial cancer. Time point in this sample: pretreatment peripheral blood. The table came from immunoSEQ multiplex PCR; TCRdb's copy has only in-frame clones and leaves some out. Counted here are 45,000 to 60,000 clones, roughly 87% occurring once; the ten biggest clones make up approximately 14%. The material sequenced was PBMCs, taken around atezolizumab (anti-PD-L1) treatment. Source of these receptors: a man aged 65 to 79 with urothelial cancer.

The chain combines TRBV4-1 with TRBJ2-1; maybe TRBD2 (6 bases). V was cut by 4 bases and J by 7 bases, with 20 bases left in between. The CDR3 is made up of 16 amino acids. Looked up from germline, CDR1 is MGHRA and CDR2 is YSYEKL. In DNA, the CDR3 is TGCGCCAGCAGCCGGATCGCGGGACGCCGAGGGAATGAGCAGTTCTTC. It translates to CASSRIAGRRGNEQFF.

The chain recombines TRBV27 with TRBJ2-3; TRBD2 matches 8 bases. Germline V CDR1 and CDR2: MNHEY, SMNVEV (reference sequence). CDR3 length: 17 residues. V lost 5 bases, J lost 14 bases, and 24 bases stayed unmatched. The CDR3, as DNA: TGTGCCAGCAGTCCGCGTGGGGGTAGCGGGATCCACAGATACGCGTATTTT. Translating it yields CASSPRGGSGIHRYAYF.

The V and J genes are TRBV6-4 and TRBJ2-1, with 11 bases aligning to TRBD2. This CDR3 has 16 residues. Germline loops: CDR1 MRHNA, CDR2 SNTAGT. With V trimmed by 4 bases and J by 7 bases, 9 bases remained unmatched. CDR3 region: CASSAQGLAVPNEQFF. The CDR3 coding sequence is TGTGCCAGCAGTGCCCAGGGACTAGCGGTACCTAATGAGCAGTTCTTC.

The V and J genes are TRBV14 and TRBJ2-1; 11 bases line up with TRBD2. CDR3 size: 24 residues. V shed 0 bases and J 6 bases; nucleotides not matched to a gene: 28. Germline CDR1 is SGHDN and CDR2 is FVKESK. Written as DNA, the CDR3 is TGTGCCAGCAGCCAAGATTTTACGAGCTCCAGACTAGCGGGAAACCCTCTAACACGCAATGAGCAGTTCTTC. Translated: CASSQDFTSSRLAGNPLTRNEQFF.

The CDR3 bases are TGTGCCAGCAGCTTAGGGGACAGTGCTAATGAAAAACTGTTTTTT. This sequence encodes CASSLGDSANEKLFF. This chain links TRBV7-2 with TRBJ1-4; 7 positions match TRBD1. Germline trimming cut 1 base from V and 3 bases from J; bases unmatched to any gene: 2. Germline loops: CDR1 SGHTA, CDR2 FQGNSA. This CDR3 comprises 15 residues. Based on the CDR3 plus reference TRBV7-2 and TRBJ1-4, the full variable domain is GAGVSQSPSNKVTEKGKDVELRCDPISGHTALYWYRQSLGQGLEFLIYFQGNSAPDKSGLPSDRFSAERTGGSVSTLTIQRTQQEDSAVYLCASSLGDSANEKLFFGSGTQLSVL.

The V and J genes are TRBV4-1 and TRBJ1-2, with 7 bases identical to TRBD1. This CDR3 is 13 amino acids long. Germline CDR1 and CDR2: MGHRA and YSYEKL. Trimming at V came to 6 bases and at J to 3 bases, leaving 4 bases not matched to a gene. The CDR3 is CASSQTGYYGYTF. As DNA, the CDR3 is TGCGCCAGCAGTCAGACAGGGTACTATGGCTACACCTTC.

The chain is built from TRBV27 and TRBJ2-7; D is possibly TRBD1 (6 bases). The CDR3 loop spans 13 amino acids. The V gene lost 6 bases and the J gene lost 6 bases, with 15 bases spanning the gap. From germline, CDR1 is MNHEY and CDR2 SMNVEV (reference sequence). The CDR3 DNA follows: TGTGCCAGCAGCTCTGGACAGTTTAGCGAGCAGTACTTC. This sequence encodes CASSSGQFSEQYF.

V is TRBV7-2 and J is TRBJ1-3; the D gene is possibly TRBD1 (5 bases). Germline CDR1 is SGHTA and CDR2 is FQGNSA. The CDR3 has 16 residues. Trimming cost V 1 base and J 2 bases, with 12 bases left between them. CDR3 DNA: TGTGCCAGCAGCTTAGGGGCGGCAGGGACTGGAAACACCATATATTTT. Translated: CASSLGAAGTGNTIYF. The complete variable domain, with remaining parts taken from reference TRBV7-2 and TRBJ1-3, reads GAGVSQSPSNKVTEKGKDVELRCDPISGHTALYWYRQSLGQGLEFLIYFQGNSAPDKSGLPSDRFSAERTGGSVSTLTIQRTQQEDSAVYLCASSLGAAGTGNTIYFGEGSWLTVV.

This clone came up once. Here the CDR3 reads CSGGQTNTEAFF. In DNA, the CDR3 is TGCAGCGGTGGACAGACGAACACTGAAGCTTTCTTT. The J gene is TRBJ1-1, the V gene TRBV29-1; D possibly corresponds to TRBD1 (6 bases). Looked up from germline, CDR1 is SQVTM and CDR2 is ANQGSEA. The CDR3 extends over 12 amino acids. The V end was cut by 7 bases, the J end by 1 base, with 10 bases between.

The chain is built from TRBV10-1 and TRBJ2-5; tentative D call: TRBD1 (6 bases). The ends were cut back, 0 bases at V and 3 bases at J, with 8 bases in the middle. CDR1 and CDR2 (germline): WNHNN, SYGVQD (reference sequence). The CDR3 is made up of 14 amino acids. In DNA, the CDR3 is TGCGCCAGCAGTGAGTCATCAGGGGAAGAGACCCAGTACTTC. Protein: CASSESSGEETQYF.